This record concerns one TCR beta chain sequence. This record belongs to a study of blood T cells in healthy people across ages. Aged about 6 to 95, donors were systemically healthy Caucasians from Russia. It was with a sample-barcoded 5' primer and a J-beta primer mix that a second PCR of about 6 to 12 cycles was run. Researchers report that each sample yielded at least 2.5 million CDR3-containing paired-end reads. TCRdb redid the calling of the 5' RACE reads with MiXCR, one entry per CDR3 protein. The sample yields 780,000 or so distinct CDR3 sequences, just under 25% seen once. This sample also belongs to another study, concerning T cells of mothers and their children. From that second work: Mothers yielded over 8.5 million CDR3 reads, children some 3 million each.

The sample was blood. The TCR comes from a boy between 5 and 17 years old in good health.

CDR3 DNA: TGTGCCAGCAGTATCGGGACAGGGGTGGGTCAGCCCCAGCATTTT. Translating it yields CASSIGTGVGQPQHF. The V call is TRBV12-3 or TRBV12-4, the J call TRBJ1-5; 10 nucleotides agree with TRBD1. J was trimmed by 6 bases and V by 5 bases; bases with no gene match: 7. The CDR3 length is 15 residues.